These T cell receptor beta chains were read from a single sample in a study of blood T cell repertoires in COVID-19. Libraries were prepared by immunoSEQ multiplex PCR; TCRdb keeps only in-frame clonotypes and omits some of them. The sample lists 260,000 or so clones; around 84% were seen once. The sequenced sample consisted of PBMCs or T cells enriched from blood (not recorded which). The receptors come from a man in his late teens or twenties who had recovered from COVID-19. The CDR3 runs from the conserved cysteine through the conserved F or W. D genes are given only for firm matches. Where a row states a size, it is once, few, many or the class of an expanded clone; other rows omit it.

d_call | j_call | v_call | clone_size | cdr3_nt | cdr3_aa
NA | TRBJ2-1 | TRBV28 | NA | TGTGCCAGCAGTTTGGACTCGGCTGGTAGGAATGAGCAGTTCTTC | CASSLDSAGRNEQFF
NA | TRBJ1-6 | TRBV3-1/TRBV3-2 | NA | TGTGCCAGCAGCCAGCACTATTCACCCCTCCACTTT | CASSQHYSPLHF
TRBD1 | TRBJ1-6 | TRBV27 | few | TGTGCCAGCAGTTTATCGGAACAGGGGATAAATTCACCCCTCCACTTT | CASSLSEQGINSPLHF
NA | TRBJ2-3 | TRBV30 | NA | TGTGCCTGGAGTATGGCGGGGGCAAGCACAGATACGCAGTATTTT | CAWSMAGASTDTQYF
TRBD1 | TRBJ2-1 | TRBV5-6 | NA | TGTGCCAGCACCATGACAGGGCTCGGTTACAATGAGCAGTTCTTC | CASTMTGLGYNEQFF
TRBD1 | TRBJ1-2 | TRBV11-2 | NA | TGTGCCAGCAGCTCCAGGACAGGGGTCTATGGCTACACCTTC | CASSSRTGVYGYTF
TRBD2 | TRBJ2-3 | TRBV27 | NA | TGTGCCAGCAGTTCGGAGAGACTAGCGGGAGCAGATACGCAGTATTTT | CASSSERLAGADTQYF
TRBD2 | TRBJ2-1 | TRBV7-8 | NA | TGTGCCAGCAGCGCCGGACTAGCGCCTTACAATGAGCAGTTCTTC | CASSAGLAPYNEQFF
NA | TRBJ2-5 | TRBV7-8 | NA | TGTGCCAGCAGCTCAGACAGCGCTACCCAAGAGACCCAGTACTTC | CASSSDSATQETQYF
TRBD1 | TRBJ2-7 | TRBV7-9 | once | TGTGCCAGCAGCGGCCGGGACAGGGGGGACGAGCAGTACTTC | CASSGRDRGDEQYF
TRBD2 | TRBJ2-5 | TRBV5-6 | NA | TGTGCCAGCAGCTTTGCACTAGCGGGGATGCCTAAAGAGACCCAGTACTTC | CASSFALAGMPKETQYF
NA | TRBJ2-2 | TRBV20-1 | NA | TGCAGTGCCGCGGGAACCGGGGAGCTGTTTTTT | CSAAGTGELFF
NA | TRBJ1-6 | TRBV10-2 | NA | TGCGCCAGCAGTGAGAGCGGCGAAAGGAGCTCCTATAATTCACCCCTCCACTTT | CASSESGERSSYNSPLHF
TRBD2 | TRBJ2-5 | TRBV4-2 | few | TGTGCCAGCAGCCAAGATCTAGCGGGACGGCAAGAGACCCAGTACTTC | CASSQDLAGRQETQYF
NA | TRBJ1-2 | TRBV6-5 | NA | TGTGCCAGCAGCCCGGACGGGAGAGACTATGGCTACACCTTC | CASSPDGRDYGYTF
NA | TRBJ2-7 | TRBV7-8 | NA | TGTGCCAGCAGCTTAGAATTGGCACAGGAGCAGTACTTC | CASSLELAQEQYF
NA | TRBJ2-7 | TRBV10-3 | NA | TGTGCCATCAGTGAGACCGGCTACGAGCAGTACTTC | CAISETGYEQYF
NA | TRBJ1-4 | TRBV5-4 | once | TGTGCCAGCAGCCCACTTCCCAATGAAAAACTGTTTTTT | CASSPLPNEKLFF
TRBD1 | TRBJ1-2 | TRBV2 | NA | TGTGCCAGCAGGGAGGGGACAGGCTATGGCTACACCTTC | CASREGTGYGYTF
NA | TRBJ2-2 | TRBV9 | NA | TGTGCCAGCAGCCCACGCCAGGGGCAGGGGACCGGGGAGCTGTTTTTT | CASSPRQGQGTGELFF
TRBD2 | TRBJ2-7 | TRBV5-1 | few | TGCGCCAGCAGCTTGGGGGCTAGCGGGAGGGTCGCGTACGAGCAGTACTTC | CASSLGASGRVAYEQYF
NA | TRBJ1-2 | TRBV28 | NA | TGTGCCAGCAGCCCCTCCGACAGAGATAACTATGGCTACACCTTC | CASSPSDRDNYGYTF
TRBD1 | TRBJ2-7 | TRBV27 | NA | TGTGCCAGCACCAGACAGGGGTCCTACGAGCAGTACTTC | CASTRQGSYEQYF
TRBD2 | TRBJ2-2 | TRBV19 | NA | TGTGCCAGTTTTAGCGGGGTTTGGACCGGGGAGCTGTTTTTT | CASFSGVWTGELFF
NA | TRBJ2-1 | TRBV7-3 | NA | TGTGCCAGCAGCTCCGATCGACAGAGCAATGAGCAGTTCTTC | CASSSDRQSNEQFF
NA | TRBJ1-4 | TRBV5-4 | NA | TGTGCCAGCAGCTTGGGAGGGATTTCTAATGAAAAACTGTTTTTT | CASSLGGISNEKLFF
NA | TRBJ2-7 | TRBV11-2 | NA | TGTGCCAGCAGCTTAGAGAGCTCCGGGGAGCAGTACTTC | CASSLESSGEQYF
NA | TRBJ2-7 | TRBV28 | NA | TGTGCCGCCGGTAACGTAGCGGGCGGACAGAACCCCTACGAGCAGTACTTC | CAAGNVAGGQNPYEQYF
NA | TRBJ1-3 | TRBV30 | NA | TGTGCCTGGAGTCCCGGGAATGGAAACACCATATATTTT | CAWSPGNGNTIYF
TRBD2 | TRBJ2-4 | TRBV18 | NA | TGTGCCAGCTCCCCGGGGGGAGTCAAAAACATTCAGTACTTC | CASSPGGVKNIQYF
NA | TRBJ1-2 | TRBV28 | NA | TGTGCCACCACGGGAATCCGTGGCTACACCTTC | CATTGIRGYTF
NA | TRBJ1-2 | TRBV5-4 | NA | TGTGCCAGCACTTCCGCCATAGCAGGGGTCTCTGGCTACACCTTC | CASTSAIAGVSGYTF
TRBD1 | TRBJ2-5 | TRBV19 | NA | TGTGCCAGTAGCCCGACAGGGGTGATACAAGAGACCCAGTACTTC | CASSPTGVIQETQYF
NA | TRBJ1-1 | TRBV19 | NA | TGTGCCAGTAGTATAGGGTCAGGGTTAGAGGCTTTCTTT | CASSIGSGLEAFF
NA | TRBJ2-7 | TRBV2 | NA | TGTGCCAGCAGTGAAGGACTTGGCCGATACTCCTACGAGCAGTACTTC | CASSEGLGRYSYEQYF
TRBD1 | TRBJ1-6 | TRBV29-1 | NA | TGCAGCCCATCCAGGGAGTCAGGGGGAAATTCACCCCTCCACTTT | CSPSRESGGNSPLHF
NA | TRBJ2-5 | TRBV28 | once | TGTGCCAGCAGTTTTAGTCCTAGCTGGGAGACCCAGTACTTC | CASSFSPSWETQYF